This TCR beta chain derives from a study of naive and memory T cell subsets. Cells stained for CD3, CD4, CD8, CD45RA, CD27 and viability were sorted into four CD45RA/CD27 subsets. This CDR3 has 16 amino acids. CDR1 is DFQATT, CDR2 SNEGSKA, per germline (reference sequence). The V and J ends lost 6 bases and 3 bases respectively, with 24 bases between them. As to this clonotype: Its antigen is unknown.

Study-wide findings and caveats: TCR counts from RNA may reflect activation-linked expression changes.

The beta constant-region primer was an equimolar mix of two oligonucleotides covering TRBC1 and TRBC2. In TCRdb, the UMI-ligation and nested PCR reads were re-called with MiXCR into one record per CDR3 protein. The table records roughly 140,000 distinct CDR3 sequences, more than 15% of them present only once. The gene calls are TRBV20-1 and TRBJ2-7; either TRBD1 or TRBD2 may supply D (5 bases each). The receptor comes from a human donor in good health. The sequencing input was naive CD4+ T cells from blood. The CDR3 protein is CSARRSPPGTDYEQYF. The CDR3 bases are TGCAGTGCCCGTCGTTCCCCACCCGGGACGGACTACGAGCAGTACTTC.